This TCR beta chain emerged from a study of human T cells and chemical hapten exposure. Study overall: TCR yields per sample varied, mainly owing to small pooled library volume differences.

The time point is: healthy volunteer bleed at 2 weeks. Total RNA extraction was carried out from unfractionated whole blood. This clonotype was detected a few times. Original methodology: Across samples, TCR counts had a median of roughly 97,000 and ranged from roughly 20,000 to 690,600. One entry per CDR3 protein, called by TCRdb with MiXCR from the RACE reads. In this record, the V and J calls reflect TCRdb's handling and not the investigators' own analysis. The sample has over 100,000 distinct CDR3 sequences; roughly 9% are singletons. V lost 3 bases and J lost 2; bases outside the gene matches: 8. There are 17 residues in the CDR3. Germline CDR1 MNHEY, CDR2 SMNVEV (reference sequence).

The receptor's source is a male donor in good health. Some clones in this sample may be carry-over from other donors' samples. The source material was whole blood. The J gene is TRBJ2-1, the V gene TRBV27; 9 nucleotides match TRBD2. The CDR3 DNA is TGTGCCAGCAGTTTGAGGATAGCGGGGGCCCCCTACAATGAGCAGTTCTTC. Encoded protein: CASSLRIAGAPYNEQFF.